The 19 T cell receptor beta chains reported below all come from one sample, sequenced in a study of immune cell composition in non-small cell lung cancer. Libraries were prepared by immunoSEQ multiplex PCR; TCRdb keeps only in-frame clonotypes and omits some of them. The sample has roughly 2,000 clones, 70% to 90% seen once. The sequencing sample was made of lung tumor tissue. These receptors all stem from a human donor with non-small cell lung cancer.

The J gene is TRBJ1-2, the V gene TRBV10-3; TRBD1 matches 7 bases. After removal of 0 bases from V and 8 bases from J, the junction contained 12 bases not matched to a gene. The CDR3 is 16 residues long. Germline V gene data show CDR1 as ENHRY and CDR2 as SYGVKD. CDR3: CAISESPTGREVGYTF. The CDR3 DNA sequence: TGTGCCATCAGTGAGTCCCCGACAGGGCGTGAAGTAGGCTACACCTTC.

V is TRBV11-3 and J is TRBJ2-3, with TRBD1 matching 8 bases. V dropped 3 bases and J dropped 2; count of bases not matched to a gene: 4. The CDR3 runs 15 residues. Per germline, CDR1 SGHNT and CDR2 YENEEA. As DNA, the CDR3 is TGTGCCAGCAGCTTGGGGACAGGAGTCACAGATACGCAGTATTTT. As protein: CASSLGTGVTDTQYF.

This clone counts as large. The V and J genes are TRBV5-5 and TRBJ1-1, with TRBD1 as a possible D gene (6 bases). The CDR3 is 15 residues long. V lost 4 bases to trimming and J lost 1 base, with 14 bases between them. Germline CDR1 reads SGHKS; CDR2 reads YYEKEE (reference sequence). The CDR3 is CASSPRQEKNTEAFF. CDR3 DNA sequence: TGTGCCAGCAGCCCCCGACAGGAAAAGAACACTGAAGCTTTCTTT.

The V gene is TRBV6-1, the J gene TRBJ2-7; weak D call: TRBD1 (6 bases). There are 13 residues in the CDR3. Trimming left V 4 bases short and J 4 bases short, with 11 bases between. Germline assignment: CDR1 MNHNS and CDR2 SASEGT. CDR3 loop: CASSVTTGYEQYF. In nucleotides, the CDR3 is TGTGCCAGCAGTGTCACGACAGGTTACGAGCAGTACTTC.

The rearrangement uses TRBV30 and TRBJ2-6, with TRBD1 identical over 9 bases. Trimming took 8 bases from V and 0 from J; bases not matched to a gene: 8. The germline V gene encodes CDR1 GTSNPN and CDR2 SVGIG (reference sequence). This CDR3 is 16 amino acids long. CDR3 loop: CALRDRANSGANVLTF. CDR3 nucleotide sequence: TGTGCCCTCCGGGACAGGGCCAACTCTGGGGCCAACGTCCTGACTTTC.

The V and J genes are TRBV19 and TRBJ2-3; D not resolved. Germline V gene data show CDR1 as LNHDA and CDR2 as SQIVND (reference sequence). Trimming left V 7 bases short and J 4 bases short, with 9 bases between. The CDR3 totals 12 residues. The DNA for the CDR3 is TGTGCCAGTAACCAGAACCCAGATACGCAGTATTTT. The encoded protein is CASNQNPDTQYF. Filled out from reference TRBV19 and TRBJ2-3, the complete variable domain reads DGGITQSPKYLFRKEGQNVTLSCEQNLNHDAMYWYRQDPGQGLRLIYYSQIVNDFQKGDIAEGYSVSREKKESFPLTVTSAQKNPTAFYLCASNQNPDTQYFGPGTRLTVL.

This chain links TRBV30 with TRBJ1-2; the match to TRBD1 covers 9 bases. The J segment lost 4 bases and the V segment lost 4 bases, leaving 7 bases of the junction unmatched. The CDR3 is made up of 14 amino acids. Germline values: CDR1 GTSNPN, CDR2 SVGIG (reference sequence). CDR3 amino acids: CAWKPGQGLYGYTF. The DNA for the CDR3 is TGTGCCTGGAAACCGGGACAGGGACTCTATGGCTACACCTTC.

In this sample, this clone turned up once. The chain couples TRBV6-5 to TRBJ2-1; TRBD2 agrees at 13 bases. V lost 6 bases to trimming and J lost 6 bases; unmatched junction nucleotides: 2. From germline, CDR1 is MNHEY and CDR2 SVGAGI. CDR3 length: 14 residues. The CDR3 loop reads CASSRLAGGNEQFF. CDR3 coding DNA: TGTGCCAGCAGCCGACTAGCGGGGGGCAATGAGCAGTTCTTC.

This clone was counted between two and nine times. The CDR3 protein is CASSEAGGPTDTQYF. The CDR3 nucleotides are TGTGCCAGCAGTGAGGCGGGGGGGCCTACAGATACGCAGTATTTT. This chain joins TRBV6-4 and TRBJ2-3; TRBD2 agrees at 9 bases. This CDR3 comprises 15 residues. V trimming: 3 bases; J trimming: 3 bases; junction bases outside the gene matches: 4. The germline gives CDR1 MRHNA, CDR2 SNTAGT.

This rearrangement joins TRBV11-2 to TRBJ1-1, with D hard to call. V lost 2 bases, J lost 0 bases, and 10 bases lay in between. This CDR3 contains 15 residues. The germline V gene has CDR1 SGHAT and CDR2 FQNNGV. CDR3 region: CASSLRSVMNTEAFF. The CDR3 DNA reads TGTGCCAGCAGCTTACGGTCTGTTATGAACACTGAAGCTTTCTTT.

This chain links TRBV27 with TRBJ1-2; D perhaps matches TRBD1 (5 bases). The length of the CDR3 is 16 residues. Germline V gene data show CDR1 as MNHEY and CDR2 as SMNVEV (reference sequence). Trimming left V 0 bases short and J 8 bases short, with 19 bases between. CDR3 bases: TGTGCCAGCAGTTTATCAGGGGACTCCGCTTTGGGAGGCTACACCTTC. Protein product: CASSLSGDSALGGYTF.

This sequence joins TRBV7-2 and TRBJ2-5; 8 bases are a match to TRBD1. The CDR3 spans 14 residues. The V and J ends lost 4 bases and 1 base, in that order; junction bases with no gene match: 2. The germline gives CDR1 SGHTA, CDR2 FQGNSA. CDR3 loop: CASSSGTGQETQYF. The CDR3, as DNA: TGTGCCAGCAGCTCAGGGACAGGCCAAGAGACCCAGTACTTC.

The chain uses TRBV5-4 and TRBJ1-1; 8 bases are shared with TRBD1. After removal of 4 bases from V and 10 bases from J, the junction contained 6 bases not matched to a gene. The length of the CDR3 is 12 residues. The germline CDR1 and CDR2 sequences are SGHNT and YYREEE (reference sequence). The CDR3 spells CASSLDRAGAFF. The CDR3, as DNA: TGTGCCAGCAGCCTGGACAGGGCGGGAGCTTTCTTT.

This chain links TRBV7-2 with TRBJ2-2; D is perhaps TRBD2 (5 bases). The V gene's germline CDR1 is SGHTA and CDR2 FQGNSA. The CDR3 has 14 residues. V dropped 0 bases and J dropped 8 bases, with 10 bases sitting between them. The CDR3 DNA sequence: TGTGCCAGCAGCTTAGCTGAGGGTAGGGGGGAGCTGTTTTTT. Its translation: CASSLAEGRGELFF.

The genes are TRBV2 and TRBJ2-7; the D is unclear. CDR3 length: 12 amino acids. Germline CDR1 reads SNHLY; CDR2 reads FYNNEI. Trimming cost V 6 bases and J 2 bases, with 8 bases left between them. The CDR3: CASRGGAYEQYF. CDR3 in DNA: TGTGCCAGCAGAGGTGGAGCCTACGAGCAGTACTTC.

CDR3 nucleotide sequence: TGTGCCAGCATCTCACAGGGGTTTGTGGGCACCGGGGAGCTGTTTTTT. Protein product: CASISQGFVGTGELFF. V and J are TRBV28 and TRBJ2-2; 7 bases fit TRBD1. CDR3 size: 16 residues. Trimming took 7 bases from V and 4 from J; bases not matched to a gene: 12. From germline, CDR1 is MDHEN and CDR2 SYDVKM.

CDR3 nucleotides: TGTGCCAGCAGTTACAGGGAGGGGACTGAAGCTTTCTTT. This gives the protein CASSYREGTEAFF. The V and J genes are TRBV6-6 and TRBJ1-1, with D possibly being TRBD1 (5 bases). Trimming stripped 2 bases from V and 5 bases from J, with 9 bases between. CDR3 length: 13 amino acids. The germline gives CDR1 MNHNY, CDR2 SVGAGI (reference sequence).

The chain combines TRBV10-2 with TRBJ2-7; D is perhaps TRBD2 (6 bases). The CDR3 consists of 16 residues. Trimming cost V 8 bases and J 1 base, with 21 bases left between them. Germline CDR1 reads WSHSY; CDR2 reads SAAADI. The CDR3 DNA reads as TGCGCCAGCTTGAGCCTCAGGGAGGAAGTATCCTACGAGCAGTACTTC. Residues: CASLSLREEVSYEQYF.

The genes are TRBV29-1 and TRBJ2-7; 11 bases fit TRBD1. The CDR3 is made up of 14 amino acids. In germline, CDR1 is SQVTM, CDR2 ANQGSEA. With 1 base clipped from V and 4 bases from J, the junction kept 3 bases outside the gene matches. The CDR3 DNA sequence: TGCAGCGTTGAAGTAGGACAGGGGGCTTACGAGCAGTACTTC. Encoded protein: CSVEVGQGAYEQYF.